This T cell receptor (beta chain) was recorded in a study of response to subunit inactivated influenza vaccine (dated 2018 in TCRdb). Concerning the study at large: Deep quantitative T cell receptor repertoire profiling was used in the study to track responses to a trivalent subunit inactivated influenza vaccine.

The paper's findings and limits, for the study overall: The authors suggested that each seasonal influenza vaccination may recruit only a limited number of new T cells.

The CDR3 goes from the cysteine to the phenylalanine over 13 residues. Solely the CDR3 DNA is kept, with 39 bases framed from the first base. V ends up 3 bases short and J 7 bases short, with an unmatched junction base count of 3. The germline V gene (reference sequence) yields LGHDT for CDR1 and YNNKEL for CDR2. The sample holds many counts of this clonotype. Which antigen it targets is not known. It has no much larger one-base neighbor in the sample; base qualities were not kept. Receptor libraries were prepared by RT-PCR. The listed sequencing device is Illumina HiSeq 2500. The public sequencing data were trimmed at Q25 with fastp and processed into clonotypes with MiXCR by TCRdb, which kept only in-frame beta chains. Rows with one shared CDR3 protein collapse into an entry with the most common genes and DNA. For this sample there are about 610,000 distinct CDR3 sequences; 14% appear just once. The ten largest account for more than 9.5% of the sample.

Sequencing used PBMCs from blood, obtained 11 to 12 days after vaccination. The chain joins TRBV3-1 to TRBJ1-2; the central 9 bases match TRBD1. The source is a man between 45 and 60 years old who received an inactivated influenza vaccine. Donor details come from another sample of the same person, matched by shared clones. The bases are TGTGCCAGCAGCCAGGGGACAGGGTTTGGCTACACCTTC. This is translated as CASSQGTGFGYTF.